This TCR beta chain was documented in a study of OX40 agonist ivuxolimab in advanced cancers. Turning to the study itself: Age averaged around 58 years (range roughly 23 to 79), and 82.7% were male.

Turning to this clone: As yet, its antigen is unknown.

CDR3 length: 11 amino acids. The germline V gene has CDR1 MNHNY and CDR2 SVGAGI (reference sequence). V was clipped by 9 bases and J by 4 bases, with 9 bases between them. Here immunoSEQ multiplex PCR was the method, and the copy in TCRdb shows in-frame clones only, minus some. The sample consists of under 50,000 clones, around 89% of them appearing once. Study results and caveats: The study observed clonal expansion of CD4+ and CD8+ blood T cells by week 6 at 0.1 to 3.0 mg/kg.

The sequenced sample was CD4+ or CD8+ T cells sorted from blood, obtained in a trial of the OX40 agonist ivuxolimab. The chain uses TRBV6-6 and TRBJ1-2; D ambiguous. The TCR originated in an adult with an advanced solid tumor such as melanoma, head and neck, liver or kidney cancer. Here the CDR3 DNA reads TGTGCCAGTGCGACTAGCTATGGCTACACCTTC. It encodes CASATSYGYTF.